This TCR beta chain was profiled in a study of shared clonotypes between healthy human individuals (dated by TCRdb to 2019 to 2021). Background on the whole study: Three men and a couple of women, aged 18 to 49 years, made up the cohort. Between about 0.94 and 8.9 billion PBMCs per donor were obtained by leukapheresis. For each donor, three plates each were used for CD4 naive and CD4 memory, two plates were used for CD8 naive, and one plate was used for CD8 memory. Different laboratories and diverse techniques were used to prepare libraries and sequence TCR repertoires, to increase sequencing depth and limit assay-specific biases. Blood TCR repertoires of about five healthy adults were deeply sequenced to estimate repertoire size and the extent of clonotype sharing between individuals.

The CDR3, from cysteine to phenylalanine, totals 13 residues. Of the read, only the CDR3 DNA is kept; its 39 bases are in frame from base 1. The germline V gene (reference sequence) specifies WNHNN as CDR1 and SYGVQD as CDR2. V is trimmed back by 6 bases and J by 8 bases, and the junction contains 6 bases that no gene match accounts for. The full study reports these points: Because the study included a small number of donors, the genetic and exposure-history diversity represented was limited. Pairwise subsampling indicated that sequencing depth was expected to affect the degree of clonotype sharing among donors. Incomplete sequencing was indicated by rarefaction of sorted-subset datasets, despite the large sequencing depth. Larger estimated clonotype richness was generally found for naive subsets than for memory subsets. Sampling was limited to blood, and TCR repertoires in tissue likely differ from TCR repertoires in blood. Compared with non-shared clonotypes, the clonotypes found in all four sorted-subset donors had higher generation probabilities. Across a few donors, about 5.2% of naive CD4, around 3.3% of naive CD8, approximately 2.5% of memory CD4, and 0.4% of memory CD8 clonotypes were shared.

Donors were healthy HIV-negative adults with no recently reported acute infections or vaccinations. All donors were Caucasian adults living in Nashville, Tennessee, USA. CD4+ T cells were enriched by magnetic negative selection, after which naive cells were positively selected on CD45RA and the negative fraction was taken as the memory subset. Blood was collected by leukapheresis, and PBMCs were isolated by Ficoll-Histopaque density gradient centrifugation and then cryopreserved in liquid nitrogen vapor phase. Analytical flow cytometry was used to check the purity and quantity of every magnetically sorted T cell population. Genomic DNA was isolated from every sorted fraction and measured by UV absorbance on a Nanodrop 2000c. TCR CDR3 regions were amplified from genomic DNA by multiplex PCR using the deep immunoSEQ assay. For each cell subset, the extracted genomic DNA was distributed evenly across all wells of several immunoSEQ 96-well plates, and each plate served as one replicate. Each replicate PCR for sorted subsets received about 0.2 ug genomic DNA, equal to about 29,000 T cell genomes. Purified libraries were quantified with a Qubit 3.0 fluorometer, sized on a Bioanalyzer 2100, and re-quantified with the KAPA Library Quantification kit. Every immunoSEQ 96-well plate was sequenced on a dedicated single-read 150-cycle Illumina NextSeq 550 flow cell. As for the authors' bioinformatics: Because the immunoSEQ output included only junctional sequences and no quality scores, the filtering could not be the same as the filtering used for full-length reads. To assign V/J genes and CDR3, sequences were annotated against IMGT germline references using PyIR, a Python wrapper for IgBLAST v1.9. Any read was removed if the V/J assignment was weak (E-value above 1e-6), the CDR3 was missing, or the read contained stop codons, out-of-frame junctions, or ambiguous translated residues. V3J clonotypes were defined by identical inferred V gene, J gene, and CDR3 amino acid sequence. To compute the percentage overlap between repertoires, the number of shared unique clonotypes was divided by the size of the smaller repertoire. Repertoire richness was assessed with RTK rarefaction, the Chao1 estimator, and Recon v2.1 estimates of unobserved clonotypes. Generation probabilities for all TCRbeta clonotypes obtained by the gDNA method from a few donors were computed using OLGA. TCRdb holds this immuneACCESS table with in-frame rearrangements only. Some clones are missing; in checked studies, unresolved V genes explain under half, and the rest has no known cause. Clonal size and the V and J genes are those of that table, whereas D and trimming came from the DNA. Within this sample are around 1.6 million clones, with 95% to 99% of them counted one time only. In total, the top ten clones hold about 0.45% of the sample.

This clone was recorded only once. No cognate antigen has been identified for it. No base qualities exist here, and no much larger clone lies one base off it. This clonotype originated in a man under 40 in good health. Sequences were obtained from naive CD4+ T cells sorted from blood. The sample's cell subset or site label, decoded: CD45RA+ positively selected. The V gene is TRBV10-1 and the J gene is TRBJ1-2, with TRBD1 matching 10 junction bases. The bases read TGCGCCAGCAGCCCGACAGGGGGCGTCGGCTACACCTTC. Translated, it gives CASSPTGGVGYTF.